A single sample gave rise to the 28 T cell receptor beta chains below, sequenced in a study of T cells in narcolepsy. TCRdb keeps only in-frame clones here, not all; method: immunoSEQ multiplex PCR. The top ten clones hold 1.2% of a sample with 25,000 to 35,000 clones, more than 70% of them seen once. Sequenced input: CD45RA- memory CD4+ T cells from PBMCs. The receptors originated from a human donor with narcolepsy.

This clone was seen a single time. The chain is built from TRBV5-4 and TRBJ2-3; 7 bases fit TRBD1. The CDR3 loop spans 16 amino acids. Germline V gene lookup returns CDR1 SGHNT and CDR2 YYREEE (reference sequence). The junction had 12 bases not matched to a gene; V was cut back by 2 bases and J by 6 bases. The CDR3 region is CASSLQLTGQSDTQYF. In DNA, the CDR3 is TGTGCCAGCAGCTTACAACTCACGGGACAGTCGGATACGCAGTATTTT.

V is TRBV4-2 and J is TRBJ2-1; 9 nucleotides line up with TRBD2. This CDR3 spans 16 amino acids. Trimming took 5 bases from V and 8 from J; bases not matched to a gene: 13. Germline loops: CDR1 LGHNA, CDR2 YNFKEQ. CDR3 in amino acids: CASSFGAAGGQDEQFF. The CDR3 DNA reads TGTGCCAGCAGCTTTGGGGCGGCGGGGGGGCAGGATGAGCAGTTCTTC.

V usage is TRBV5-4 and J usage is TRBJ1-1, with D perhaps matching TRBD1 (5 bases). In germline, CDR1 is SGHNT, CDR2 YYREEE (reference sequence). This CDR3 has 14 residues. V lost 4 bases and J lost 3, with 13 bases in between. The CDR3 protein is CASSPRDGHTEAFF. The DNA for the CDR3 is TGTGCCAGCAGCCCAAGGGACGGTCACACTGAAGCTTTCTTT.

CDR3 sequence: CASSPTSGMGNEQFF. As DNA, the CDR3 is TGTGCCAGCAGCCCAACTAGCGGGATGGGGAATGAGCAGTTCTTC. The V and J genes are TRBV5-6 and TRBJ2-1; 10 bases map to TRBD2. This CDR3 is built from 15 residues. V was pared by 4 bases and J by 7 bases, with 8 bases of the junction left unmatched. CDR1 and CDR2 from the germline V gene are SGHDT and YYEEEE.

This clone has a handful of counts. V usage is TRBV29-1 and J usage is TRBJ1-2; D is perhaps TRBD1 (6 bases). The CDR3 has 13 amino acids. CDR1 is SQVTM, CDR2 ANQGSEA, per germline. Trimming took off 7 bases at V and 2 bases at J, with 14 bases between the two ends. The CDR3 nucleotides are TGCAGCGGCTCGACAGGCCTAAACTATGGCTACACCTTC. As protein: CSGSTGLNYGYTF.

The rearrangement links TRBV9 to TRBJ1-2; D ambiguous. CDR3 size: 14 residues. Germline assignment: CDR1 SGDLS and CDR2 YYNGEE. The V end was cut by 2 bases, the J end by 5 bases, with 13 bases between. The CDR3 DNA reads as TGTGCCAGCAGCGTTTCAGAAGGGAGATATGGCTACACCTTC. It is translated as CASSVSEGRYGYTF.

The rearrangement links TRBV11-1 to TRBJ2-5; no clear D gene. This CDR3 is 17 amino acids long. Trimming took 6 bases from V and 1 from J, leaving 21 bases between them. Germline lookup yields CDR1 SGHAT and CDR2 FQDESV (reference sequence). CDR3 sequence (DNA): TGTGCCAGCAGTCAAGCCGCCCACCCGCGGCGCCAAGAGACCCAGTACTTC. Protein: CASSQAAHPRRQETQYF.

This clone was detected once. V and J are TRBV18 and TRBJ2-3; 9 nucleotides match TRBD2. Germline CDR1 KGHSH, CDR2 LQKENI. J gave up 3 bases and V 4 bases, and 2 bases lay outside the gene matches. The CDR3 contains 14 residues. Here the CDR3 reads CASSRSGGTDTQYF. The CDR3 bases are TGTGCCAGCTCACGTAGCGGGGGAACAGATACGCAGTATTTT.

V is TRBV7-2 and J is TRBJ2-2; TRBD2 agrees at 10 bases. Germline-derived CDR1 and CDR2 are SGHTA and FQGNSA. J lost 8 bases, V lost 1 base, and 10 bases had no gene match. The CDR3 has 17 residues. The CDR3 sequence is CASSLGGASGGLGELFF. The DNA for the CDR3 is TGTGCCAGCAGCTTAGGAGGGGCTAGCGGGGGTCTAGGGGAGCTGTTTTTT.

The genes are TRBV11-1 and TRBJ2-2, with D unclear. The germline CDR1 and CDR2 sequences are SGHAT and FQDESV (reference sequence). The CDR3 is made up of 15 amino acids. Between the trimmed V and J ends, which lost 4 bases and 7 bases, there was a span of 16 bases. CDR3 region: CASSSSKHVVGELFF. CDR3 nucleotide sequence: TGTGCCAGCAGCTCCTCTAAGCACGTAGTCGGGGAGCTGTTTTTT.

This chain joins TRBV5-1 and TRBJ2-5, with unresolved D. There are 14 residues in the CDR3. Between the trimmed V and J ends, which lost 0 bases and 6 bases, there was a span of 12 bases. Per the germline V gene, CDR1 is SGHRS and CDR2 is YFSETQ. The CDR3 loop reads CASSLEGRRKTQYF. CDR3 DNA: TGCGCCAGCAGCTTGGAAGGCAGACGGAAGACCCAGTACTTC.

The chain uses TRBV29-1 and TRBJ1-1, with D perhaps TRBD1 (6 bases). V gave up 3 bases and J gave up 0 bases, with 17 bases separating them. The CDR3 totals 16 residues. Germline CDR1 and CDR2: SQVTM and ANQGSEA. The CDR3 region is CSVESRGDSMNTEAFF. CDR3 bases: TGCAGCGTTGAGTCCAGGGGCGATAGCATGAACACTGAAGCTTTCTTT.

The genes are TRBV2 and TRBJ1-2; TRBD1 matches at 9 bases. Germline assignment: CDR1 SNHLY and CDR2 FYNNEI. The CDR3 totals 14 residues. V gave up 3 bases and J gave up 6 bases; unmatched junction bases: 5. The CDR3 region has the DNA TGTGCCAGCAGTGAGACAGGGGGAGTAAATGGCTACACCTTC. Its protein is CASSETGGVNGYTF. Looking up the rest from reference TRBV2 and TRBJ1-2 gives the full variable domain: EPEVTQTPSHQVTQMGQEVILRCVPISNHLYFYWYRQILGQKVEFLVSFYNNEISEKSEIFDDQFSVERPDGSNFTLKIRSTKLEDSAMYFCASSETGGVNGYTFGSGTRLTVV.

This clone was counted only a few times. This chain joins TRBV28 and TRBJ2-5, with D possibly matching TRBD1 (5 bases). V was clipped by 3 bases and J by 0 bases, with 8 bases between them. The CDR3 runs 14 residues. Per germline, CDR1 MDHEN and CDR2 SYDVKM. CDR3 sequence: CASSLGPYQETQYF. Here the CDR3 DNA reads TGTGCCAGCAGTTTGGGGCCGTACCAAGAGACCCAGTACTTC.

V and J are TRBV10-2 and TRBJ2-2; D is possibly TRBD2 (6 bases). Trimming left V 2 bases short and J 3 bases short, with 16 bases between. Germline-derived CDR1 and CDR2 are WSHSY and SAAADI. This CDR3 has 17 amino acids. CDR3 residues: CASSEPSWDFYTGELFF. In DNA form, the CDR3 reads TGCGCCAGCAGTGAGCCGTCGTGGGACTTTTACACCGGGGAGCTGTTTTTT.

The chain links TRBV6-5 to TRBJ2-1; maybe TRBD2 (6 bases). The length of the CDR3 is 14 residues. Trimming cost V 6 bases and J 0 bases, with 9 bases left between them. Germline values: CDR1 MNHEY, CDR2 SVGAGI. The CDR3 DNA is TGTGCCAGCAGCGGGAGAGGCTCCTACAATGAGCAGTTCTTC. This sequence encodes CASSGRGSYNEQFF.

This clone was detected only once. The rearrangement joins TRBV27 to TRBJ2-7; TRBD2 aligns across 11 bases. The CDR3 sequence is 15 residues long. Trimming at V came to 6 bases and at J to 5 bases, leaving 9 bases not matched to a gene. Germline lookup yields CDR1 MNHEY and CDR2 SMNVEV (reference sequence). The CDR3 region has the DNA TGTGCCAGCAGACCTCGACTAGCGGGGATCAACGAGCAGTACTTC. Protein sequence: CASRPRLAGINEQYF.

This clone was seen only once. The CDR3 DNA follows: TGTGCCACAGGACCGGGACAGGGATTCCAAGAGACCCAGTACTTC. This gives the protein CATGPGQGFQETQYF. The chain uses TRBV2 and TRBJ2-5; 9 bases align to TRBD1. The ends lost 10 bases at V and 1 base at J; junction bases unmatched: 10. The CDR3 loop spans 15 amino acids. Germline assignment: CDR1 SNHLY and CDR2 FYNNEI. Using reference TRBV2 and TRBJ2-5 for the parts outside the CDR3, the full variable domain is EPEVTQTPSHQVTQMGQEVILRCVPISNHLYFYWYRQILGQKVEFLVSFYNNEISEKSEIFDDQFSVERPDGSNFTLKIRSTKLEDSAMYFCATGPGQGFQETQYFGPGTRLLVL.

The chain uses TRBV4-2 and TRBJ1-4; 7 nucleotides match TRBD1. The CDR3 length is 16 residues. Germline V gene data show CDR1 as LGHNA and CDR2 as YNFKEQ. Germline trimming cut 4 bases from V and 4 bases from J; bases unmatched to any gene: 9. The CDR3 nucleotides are TGTGCCAGCAGCCTGGAACAGGGGTATAATAATGAAAAACTGTTTTTT. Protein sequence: CASSLEQGYNNEKLFF.

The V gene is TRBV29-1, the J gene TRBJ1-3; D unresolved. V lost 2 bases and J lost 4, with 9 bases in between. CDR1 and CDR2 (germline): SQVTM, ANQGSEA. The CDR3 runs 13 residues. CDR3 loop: CSVEKDWGNTIYF. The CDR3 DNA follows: TGCAGCGTTGAAAAGGATTGGGGAAACACCATATATTTT. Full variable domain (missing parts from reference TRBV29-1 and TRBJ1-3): SAVISQKPSRDICQRGTSLTIQCQVDSQVTMMFWYRQQPGQSLTLIATANQGSEATYESGFVIDKFPISRPNLTFSTLTVSNMSPEDSSIYLCSVEKDWGNTIYFGEGSWLTVV.

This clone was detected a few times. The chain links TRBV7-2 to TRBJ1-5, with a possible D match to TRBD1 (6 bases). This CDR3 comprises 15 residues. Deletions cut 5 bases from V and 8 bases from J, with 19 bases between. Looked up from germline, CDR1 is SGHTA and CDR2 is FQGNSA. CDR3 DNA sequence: TGTGCCAGCAGCGAAAGGACAGCGGGCTCGGAGCCCCAGCATTTT. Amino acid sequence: CASSERTAGSEPQHF.

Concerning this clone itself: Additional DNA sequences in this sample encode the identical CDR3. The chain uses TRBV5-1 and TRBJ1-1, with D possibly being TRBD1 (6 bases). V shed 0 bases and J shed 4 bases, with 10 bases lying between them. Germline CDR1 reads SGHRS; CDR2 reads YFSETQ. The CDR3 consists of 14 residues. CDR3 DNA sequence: TGCGCCAGCAGCTTGGACAGGGCTGGCACTGAAGCTTTCTTT. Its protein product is CASSLDRAGTEAFF.

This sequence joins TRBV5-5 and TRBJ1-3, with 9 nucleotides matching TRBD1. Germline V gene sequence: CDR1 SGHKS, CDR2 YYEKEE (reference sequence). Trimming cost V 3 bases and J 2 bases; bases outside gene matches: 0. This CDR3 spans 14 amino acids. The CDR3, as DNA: TGTGCCAGCAGCTGGACAGGGGCTGGAAACACCATATATTTT. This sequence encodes CASSWTGAGNTIYF.

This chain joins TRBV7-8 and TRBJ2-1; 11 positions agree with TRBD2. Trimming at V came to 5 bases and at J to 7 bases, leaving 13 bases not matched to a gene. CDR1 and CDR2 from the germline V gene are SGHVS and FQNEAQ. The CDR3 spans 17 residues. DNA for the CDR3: TGTGCCAGCAGCCGACGTTTAGCGGGGGGGCTTGAAAATGAGCAGTTCTTC. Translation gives CASSRRLAGGLENEQFF.

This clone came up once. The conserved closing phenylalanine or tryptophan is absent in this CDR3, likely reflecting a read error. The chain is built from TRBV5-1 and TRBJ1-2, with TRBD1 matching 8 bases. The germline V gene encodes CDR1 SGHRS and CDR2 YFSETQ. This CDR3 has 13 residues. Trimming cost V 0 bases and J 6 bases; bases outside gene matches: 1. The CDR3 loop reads CASSLDRGDGYTL. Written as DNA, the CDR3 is TGCGCCAGCAGCTTGGACAGGGGGGATGGCTACACCCTC.

CDR3: CASGNKYDPGEGGYTF. The DNA of the CDR3 is TGTGCCAGCGGCAATAAATACGACCCGGGGGAGGGAGGCTACACCTTC. The rearrangement uses TRBV10-3 and TRBJ1-2, with a possible D match to TRBD1 (5 bases). The length of the CDR3 is 16 residues. CDR1 and CDR2 (germline): ENHRY, SYGVKD. The ends were cut back, 10 bases at V and 8 bases at J, with 29 bases in the middle.

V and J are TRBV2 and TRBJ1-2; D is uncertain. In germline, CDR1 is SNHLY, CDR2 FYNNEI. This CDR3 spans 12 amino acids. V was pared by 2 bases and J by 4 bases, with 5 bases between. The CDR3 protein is CASSERRYGYTF. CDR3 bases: TGTGCCAGCAGTGAAAGGCGCTATGGCTACACCTTC. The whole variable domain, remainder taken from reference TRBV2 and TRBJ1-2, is EPEVTQTPSHQVTQMGQEVILRCVPISNHLYFYWYRQILGQKVEFLVSFYNNEISEKSEIFDDQFSVERPDGSNFTLKIRSTKLEDSAMYFCASSERRYGYTFGSGTRLTVV.

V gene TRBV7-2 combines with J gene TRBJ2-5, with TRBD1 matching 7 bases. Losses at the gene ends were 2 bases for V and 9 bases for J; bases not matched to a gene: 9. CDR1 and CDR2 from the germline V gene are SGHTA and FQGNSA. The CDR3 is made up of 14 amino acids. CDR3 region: CASSLLGGTGAQYF. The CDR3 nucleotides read TGTGCCAGCAGCTTATTAGGTGGCACAGGGGCCCAGTACTTC.